This T cell receptor (beta chain) came from a study of blood T cell repertoires in COVID-19. On the study more broadly: Nucleic acid was either cDNA or gDNA, and it came from T cells, B-cell-depleted T cells, or PBMCs.

The Seattle site enrolled patients during active infection and followed them longitudinally. Germline-derived CDR1 and CDR2 are MDHEN and SYDVKM. This CDR3 contains 14 residues. Trimming stripped 7 bases from V and 3 bases from J, with 12 bases between. Clones were sequenced by immunoSEQ multiplex PCR, and TCRdb holds only the in-frame ones, with some missing. The sample lists roughly 160,000 clones, 60% to 85% occurring once. This clonotype originated in an older woman with COVID-19, enrolled during active disease. The chain has TRBV28 and TRBJ1-4; D remains unclear. Sequencing input: peripheral blood. The CDR3 DNA reads as TGTGCCAGCACCCCAGGATCGCCTAATGAAAAACTGTTTTTT. Translating it yields CASTPGSPNEKLFF.